This passage covers 20 T cell receptor beta chains from one sample sequenced in a study of tumor-infiltrating lymphocytes in primary liver carcinoma (dated by TCRdb to about 2017). Sequenced on an Illumina HiSeq 2500. A constant-region primer and ProtoScript II reverse transcriptase were used to reverse-transcribe TCRbeta-specific cDNA from about 0.55 ug total RNA. The TCRbeta libraries were prepared through three rounds of nested multiplex PCR following a slightly modified ARM-PCR procedure. Each of the first two PCR rounds ran for approximately 9 cycles using multiplex TRBV1-TRBV30 forward primers together with a Cbeta reverse primer. Using fastp trimming at Q25 and MiXCR clonotype assembly, TCRdb reanalyzed the public sequencing data and kept in-frame beta chains. CDR3 protein sequences are deduplicated, and each keeps its most common genes and DNA. The sample data list 90,000 to 100,000 distinct CDR3 sequences, and around three quarters of these were observed just once. About 9.2% of the sample lies in the top ten.

Without any cell sorting, total RNA and DNA were extracted together from about 20-30 mg of bulk tissue using the AllPrep DNA/RNA mini kit. Specimen: liver tumor tissue from sampling region 5. The sample's cell subset or site, from its label and the paper: tumor region T5, tumor centre. These receptor sequences come from a woman in her sixties with primary liver carcinoma and hepatitis B virus infection.

Concerning this clonotype: At one of its ends the junction is not consistent with the germline gene, which may arise from a read error. The chain employs TRBV7-8 and TRBJ1-2; 8 bases are a match to TRBD1. CDR1 is SGHVS and CDR2 is FQNEAQ in the germline V gene. The CDR3 runs 12 residues. As DNA, the CDR3 is TGTGCCGGCAGCACGGACAGGGAACGTTACACCTTC. Its protein is CAGSTDRERYTF.

V gene TRBV20-1 combines with J gene TRBJ2-5; TRBD2 is a possible D gene (6 bases). The germline V and J ends were trimmed by 5 bases and 3 bases, with 19 bases remaining between them. The germline CDR1 and CDR2 sequences are DFQATT and SNEGSKA (reference sequence). The CDR3 covers 15 residues. DNA for the CDR3: TGCAGTGCTGGGGTAGCGGAGGTCGCAAAAGAGACCCAGTACTTC. Residues: CSAGVAEVAKETQYF.

This clonotype was detected once. With a much larger clone just one base away, this may be a read error. The chain joins TRBV5-1 to TRBJ2-1, with D perhaps matching TRBD1 or TRBD2 (6 bases each). The CDR3 has 14 residues. Germline V gene lookup returns CDR1 SGHRS and CDR2 YFSETQ. As DNA, the CDR3 is TGCGCCAGCAGCTTGGGGGGGGCCTACAATAAGCAGTTCTTC. This codes for CASSLGGAYNKQFF.

Of note for this clonotype: The junction shows a germline mismatch at one end, possibly a read error. V and J are TRBV12-3 or TRBV12-4 and TRBJ1-6; 8 nucleotides align to TRBD1. There are 14 residues in the CDR3. Here the CDR3 DNA reads TGCGCCGGCAGCCTTACAGGGGGAGGTTCACCCCTCCACTTT. The encoded protein is CAGSLTGGGSPLHF.

This clonotype was recorded a few times. The chain employs TRBV24-1 and TRBJ2-1, with TRBD1 matching 10 bases. The V gene's germline CDR1 is KGHDR and CDR2 SFDVKD. The ends lost 4 bases at V and 3 bases at J; junction bases unmatched: 2. The CDR3 sequence is 15 residues long. CDR3 in amino acids: CATSEGQGNYNEQFF. CDR3 nucleotide sequence: TGTGCCACCAGTGAGGGACAGGGGAACTACAATGAGCAGTTCTTC.

Turning to this clonotype: One junction end does not reproduce the germline sequence, and a read error may be involved. The chain has TRBV29-1 and TRBJ2-1, with D perhaps matching TRBD2 (6 bases). The germline V gene encodes CDR1 SQVTM and CDR2 ANQGSEA. The CDR3 is made up of 13 amino acids. The CDR3: CSASGTSYNEESF. CDR3 nucleotide sequence: TGCAGCGCTAGTGGGACTTCCTACAATGAGGAGTCCTTC.

Worth noting for this clonotype: A much larger clone differs from this one at a single base, so this may be a read error. The chain recombines TRBV5-1 with TRBJ1-4; D might be TRBD1 (5 bases). V shed 5 bases and J shed 2 bases, with 13 bases lying between them. This CDR3 has 15 residues. Germline V gene sequence: CDR1 SGHRS, CDR2 YFSETQ. CDR3 amino acids: CASRSGSRTNEKLFF. The DNA of the CDR3 is TGCGCCAGCAGGTCAGGGAGTCGGACTAATGAAAAACTGTTTTTT.

Concerning this clonotype itself: One junction end disagrees with the germline gene, perhaps due to a read error. V gene TRBV28 combines with J gene TRBJ1-5, with TRBD1 identical over 8 bases. The CDR3 has 15 residues. Per germline, CDR1 MDHEN and CDR2 SYDVKM. CDR3 in amino acids: CASSLDRGSNQPQQF. Written as DNA, the CDR3 is TGTGCCAGCAGCCTCGACAGGGGAAGCAATCAGCCCCAGCAGTTT.

Regarding this clonotype: One end of the junction does not line up with germline, which may come from a read error. This chain uses TRBV12-3 or TRBV12-4 with TRBJ1-4; D possibly corresponds to TRBD1 (5 bases). CDR3 length: 17 residues. This chain's CDR3 is CAGSLENRGDSNEKLFF. Here the CDR3 DNA reads TGTGCCGGCAGTTTAGAGAATCGGGGCGATAGCAATGAAAAACTGTTTTTT.

Concerning this clonotype itself: The junction departs from germline at one end; a sequencing error may be responsible. The rearrangement links TRBV6-5 to TRBJ2-7; 10 bases fit TRBD2. CDR3 length equals 16 residues. Per germline, CDR1 MNHEY and CDR2 SVGAGI. CDR3: CARGRLIAGGSYEQYF. The CDR3 region has the DNA TGCGCCAGGGGAAGACTCATAGCGGGAGGCTCCTACGAGCAGTACTTC.

As concerns this clonotype: The junction differs from germline at one of its ends, possibly a read error. The V and J genes are TRBV4-1 and TRBJ2-1, with D hard to call. Germline V gives CDR1 MGHRA, CDR2 YSYEKL. This CDR3 contains 15 residues. The CDR3 DNA is TGTGCCAACAGCCAAGATTCGGCAGAGTACCTTGAGCAGTTCTTC. It yields the protein CANSQDSAEYLEQFF.

Note on this clonotype: The junction does not match germline at one end; this may be a read error. Here the CDR3 reads CANSDGLNTNTGELFF. The CDR3 coding sequence is TGTGCCAACAGCGACGGACTCAACACGAACACAGGGGAGCTGTTTTTT. The genes are TRBV11-2 and TRBJ2-2, with TRBD2 as a possible D gene (5 bases). The CDR3 has 16 amino acids. Germline V gene lookup returns CDR1 SGHAT and CDR2 FQNNGV.

V is TRBV11-3 and J is TRBJ2-3; D ambiguous. Trimming took off 10 bases at V and 6 bases at J, with 14 bases between the two ends. Germline assignment: CDR1 SGHNT and CDR2 YENEEA. The CDR3 contains 12 residues. CDR3 nucleotide sequence: TGTGCCAACAGACCGTTCGGTGATACGCAGTATTTT. Translation: CANRPFGDTQYF.

With respect to this clonotype: The CDR3 does not end in the conserved phenylalanine or tryptophan, so this is likely a read error. In DNA form, the CDR3 reads TGTGCCAGCAGCTTAAAGGGTTTCAGACAAGAGACCCAGTACTCC. It encodes CASSLKGFRQETQYS. The genes are TRBV7-3 and TRBJ2-5; D remains ambiguous. The V and J ends lost 1 base and 2 bases respectively, with 11 bases between them. Germline-derived CDR1 and CDR2 are SGHTA and FQGTGA. The CDR3 is 15 amino acids.

This chain joins TRBV6-1 and TRBJ2-6; D remains ambiguous. Germline-derived CDR1 and CDR2 are MNHNS and SASEGT. Trimming removed 7 bases from V and 1 base from J, with 17 bases in between. There are 17 residues in the CDR3. The CDR3 bases are TGTGCCAGCATAGATGCAATAGGCCTATCTGGGGCCAACGTCCTGACTTTC. Protein product: CASIDAIGLSGANVLTF.

As for this clonotype: A single base separates this from a much larger clone, so it may be a read error. This sequence joins TRBV7-9 and TRBJ1-1; a possible D gene is TRBD1 (6 bases). V lost 3 bases and J lost 3, with 11 bases in between. The germline CDR1 and CDR2 sequences are SEHNR and FQNEAQ (reference sequence). This CDR3 is built from 14 residues. In DNA, the CDR3 is TGTGCCAGCAGCTTTTCAGCAGGGGACACTGAAGCTTTCTTT. It yields the protein CASSFSAGDTEAFF.

Of note for this clonotype: A read error may be the cause here, since a much bigger clone is one base away. The V gene is TRBV29-1, the J gene TRBJ1-2; possible D gene TRBD1, 6 bases. Germline V gene lookup returns CDR1 SQVTM and CDR2 ANQGSEA. V was cut by 1 base and J by 8 bases, with 20 bases left in between. The CDR3 runs 15 residues. This CDR3 reads CSVEVGGGARKGYTF. The CDR3 DNA follows: TGCAGCGTTGAAGTCGGGGGGGGGGCCAGGAAAGGCTACACCTTC.

The chain recombines TRBV7-8 with TRBJ2-7; tentatively, D is TRBD2 (6 bases). The CDR3 covers 18 residues. Trimming took 3 bases from V and 0 from J, leaving 21 bases between them. Looked up from germline, CDR1 is SGHVS and CDR2 is FQNEAQ. CDR3 sequence reads: CASSLRGLNGGSSYEQYF. The CDR3 DNA follows: TGTGCCAGCAGCTTGAGAGGACTTAACGGGGGAAGCTCCTACGAGCAGTACTTC. Together with reference TRBV7-8 and TRBJ2-7, the CDR3 gives the full variable domain: GAGVSQSPRYKVAKRGQDVALRCDPISGHVSLFWYQQALGQGPEFLTYFQNEAQLDKSGLPSDRFFAERPEGSVSTLKIQRTQQEDSAVYLCASSLRGLNGGSSYEQYFGPGTRLTVT.

This clonotype was seen only once. A read error may explain this, as a much larger clone is one base away. This sequence joins TRBV7-9 and TRBJ1-2; no firm D call. The CDR3 is 13 amino acids. CDR1 SEHNR and CDR2 FQNEAQ come from the germline V gene (reference sequence). V lost 2 bases, J lost 10 bases, and 14 bases lay in between. The CDR3 DNA reads as TGTGCCAGCAGCTTATCCCCGAGACGTCCCTACACCTTC. It codes for CASSLSPRRPYTF.

Regarding this clonotype: The junction differs from germline at one of its ends, possibly a read error. The chain has TRBV11-2 and TRBJ2-3, with 8 bases matching TRBD2. This CDR3 spans 16 amino acids. The germline CDR1 and CDR2 sequences are SGHAT and FQNNGV. The CDR3 DNA follows: TGTGCAAGCAGCGCTGGTAGCGGGGCTAACACAGATACACAGTATTTT. Its translation: CASSAGSGANTDTQYF.